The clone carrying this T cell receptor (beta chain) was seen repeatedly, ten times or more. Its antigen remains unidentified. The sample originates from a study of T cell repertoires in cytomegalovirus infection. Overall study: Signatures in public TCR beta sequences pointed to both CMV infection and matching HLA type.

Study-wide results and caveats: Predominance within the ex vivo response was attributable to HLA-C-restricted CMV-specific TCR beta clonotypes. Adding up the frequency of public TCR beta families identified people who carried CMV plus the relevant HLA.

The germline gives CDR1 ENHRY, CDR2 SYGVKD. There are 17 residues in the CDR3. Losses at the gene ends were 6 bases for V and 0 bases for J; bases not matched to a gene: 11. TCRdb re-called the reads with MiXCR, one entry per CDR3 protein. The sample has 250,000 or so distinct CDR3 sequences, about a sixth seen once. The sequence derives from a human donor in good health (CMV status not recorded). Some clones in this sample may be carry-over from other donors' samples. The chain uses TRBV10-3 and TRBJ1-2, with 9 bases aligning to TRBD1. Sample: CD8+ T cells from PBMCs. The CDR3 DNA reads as TGTGCCATCAGGAAAGAGGACAGGGGCCCTGCTAACTATGGCTACACCTTC. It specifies CAIRKEDRGPANYGYTF.